Described below is a single T cell receptor beta chain sequence and its context. Repertoires were generated with immunoSEQ multiplex PCR, while TCRdb's copy carries only in-frame clones and drops some. The table shows around 89,000 clones, with around 84% occurring only once. The sample originates from a study of glioma-infiltrating T cells after dendritic cell vaccination. Germline V gene data show CDR1 as PRHDT and CDR2 as FYEKMQ (reference sequence). CDR3 length: 13 residues. The germline V and J ends were trimmed by 0 bases and 7 bases, with 7 bases remaining between them. The starting material was blood, obtained before dendritic cell vaccination. The sequence was obtained from a human donor with glioblastoma. The chain couples TRBV13 to TRBJ2-1; weak D call: TRBD2 (5 bases). DNA for the CDR3: TGTGCCAGCAGCTTAGGGCAGCGGAATGAGCAGTTCTTC. This translates into CASSLGQRNEQFF.